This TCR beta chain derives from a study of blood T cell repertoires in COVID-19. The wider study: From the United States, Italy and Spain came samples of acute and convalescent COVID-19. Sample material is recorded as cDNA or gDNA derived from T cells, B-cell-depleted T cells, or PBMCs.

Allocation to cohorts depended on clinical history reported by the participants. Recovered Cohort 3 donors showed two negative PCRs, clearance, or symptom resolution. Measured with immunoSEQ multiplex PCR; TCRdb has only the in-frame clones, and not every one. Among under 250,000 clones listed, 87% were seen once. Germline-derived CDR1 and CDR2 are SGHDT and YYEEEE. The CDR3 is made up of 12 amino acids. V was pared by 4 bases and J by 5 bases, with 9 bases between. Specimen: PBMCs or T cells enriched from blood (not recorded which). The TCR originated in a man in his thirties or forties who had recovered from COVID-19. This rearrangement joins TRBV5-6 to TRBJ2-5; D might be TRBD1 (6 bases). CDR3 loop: CASSQTGETQYF. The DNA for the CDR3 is TGTGCCAGCAGCCAAACAGGGGAGACCCAGTACTTC. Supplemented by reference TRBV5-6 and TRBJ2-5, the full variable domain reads DAGVTQSPTHLIKTRGQQVTLRCSPKSGHDTVSWYQQALGQGPQFIFQYYEEEERQRGNFPDRFSGHQFPNYSSELNVNALLLGDSALYLCASSQTGETQYFGPGTRLLVL.